The rows below give T cell receptor beta chains drawn from one sample of a study of cytomegalovirus exposure and HLA in healthy donors. Method: immunoSEQ multiplex PCR; TCRdb's copy keeps in-frame clones and lacks some. The repertoire consists of some 160,000 clones, with more than 60% occurring once and the leading ten covering around 1.5%. Material: PBMCs. These receptors were taken from a woman aged 25-40 years in good health and CMV-seronegative. The CDR3 runs from the conserved cysteine through the conserved F or W. Fields, in order: J gene, clone size, V gene, D gene, CDR3 DNA, CDR3 protein. The D gene is left open where the match is weak. Expanded clones get a size class; other rows say once, few or many, or leave the size out.

J: TRBJ2-7; size: -; V: TRBV2; D: -; DNA: TGTGCCAGCGGGCCTACTGGCGATAGGTGGCAGTACTTC; CDR3: CASGPTGDRWQYF
J: TRBJ2-7; size: -; V: TRBV28; D: TRBD1; DNA: TGTGCCAGCAGTGCCCCGACACAGGGGTCACTCTACGAGCAGTACTTC; CDR3: CASSAPTQGSLYEQYF
J: TRBJ1-1; size: -; V: TRBV7-2; D: -; DNA: TGTGCCAGCAGCTTAAGACGGGGCACTGAAGCTTTCTTT; CDR3: CASSLRRGTEAFF
J: TRBJ2-7; size: -; V: TRBV11-2; D: -; DNA: TGTGCCAGCAGCTTAGCCGGGAGCGGCAGCTCCTACGAGCAGTACTTC; CDR3: CASSLAGSGSSYEQYF
J: TRBJ2-7; size: -; V: TRBV18; D: -; DNA: TGTGCCAGCTCAACGGGAGCGGTAACCTACGAGCAGTACTTC; CDR3: CASSTGAVTYEQYF
J: TRBJ1-3; size: -; V: TRBV6-5; D: -; DNA: TGTGCCAGCAGTTACGGCACAGACACTGGAAACACCATATATTTT; CDR3: CASSYGTDTGNTIYF
J: TRBJ1-3; size: -; V: TRBV5-6; D: -; DNA: TGTGCCAGCAGCACTTCTCGGGGGGGATTTGGAAACACCATATATTTT; CDR3: CASSTSRGGFGNTIYF
J: TRBJ2-7; size: few; V: TRBV7-2; D: TRBD1; DNA: TGTGCCAGCAGCCTATTGGGGACAGGTCCCGTCTGGGAGCAGTACTTC; CDR3: CASSLLGTGPVWEQYF
J: TRBJ1-1; size: -; V: TRBV9; D: TRBD1; DNA: TGTGCCAGCAGCGTGTCAGGGACAGGCTCTGAAGCTTTCTTT; CDR3: CASSVSGTGSEAFF
J: TRBJ1-1; size: once; V: TRBV6-5; D: TRBD1; DNA: TGTGCCAGCAGGGCCGGGACAGGTGAAGCTTTCTTT; CDR3: CASRAGTGEAFF
J: TRBJ2-3; size: -; V: TRBV2; D: TRBD2; DNA: TGTGCCAGCAAACCGAGCGGGGTACGCACAGATACGCAGTATTTT; CDR3: CASKPSGVRTDTQYF
J: TRBJ2-1; size: -; V: TRBV5-1; D: -; DNA: TGCGCCAGCAGCGCGGAGGTCTACAATGAGCAGTTCTTC; CDR3: CASSAEVYNEQFF
J: TRBJ2-3; size: -; V: TRBV5-1; D: TRBD1; DNA: TGCGCCAGCAGCCCCGACAGGGGGGGCACAGATACGCAGTATTTT; CDR3: CASSPDRGGTDTQYF
J: TRBJ2-7; size: few; V: TRBV11-3; D: -; DNA: TGTGCCAGCAGCTTAAGTTCAGGGGCAACCTACGAGCAGTACTTC; CDR3: CASSLSSGATYEQYF
J: TRBJ1-5; size: once; V: TRBV7-9; D: -; DNA: TGTGCCAGCAGCTCCTCAGGGAACAATCAGCCCCAGCATTTT; CDR3: CASSSSGNNQPQHF
J: TRBJ1-2; size: -; V: TRBV7-9; D: -; DNA: TGTGCCAGCAGCTTAGCGTCTGGACACCTCTATGGCTACACCTTC; CDR3: CASSLASGHLYGYTF
J: TRBJ1-2; size: -; V: TRBV7-8; D: -; DNA: TGTGCCAGCAGCAGCTCGGCAGGGTCTAACTATGGCTACACCTTC; CDR3: CASSSSAGSNYGYTF
J: TRBJ1-1; size: -; V: TRBV5-4; D: -; DNA: TGTGCCATCACTTTTCCAGGCAGTAACACTGAAGCTTTCTTT; CDR3: CAITFPGSNTEAFF
J: TRBJ2-7; size: few; V: TRBV29-1; D: TRBD1; DNA: TGCAGCGTTGAAGTCCACAGGGGCTACGAGCAGTACTTC; CDR3: CSVEVHRGYEQYF
J: TRBJ2-3; size: -; V: TRBV1; D: -; DNA: TGCACCAGCAGCTCCGGACTAGCCTCACACTCGGATACGCAGTATTTT; CDR3: CTSSSGLASHSDTQYF
J: TRBJ1-2; size: -; V: TRBV30; D: -; DNA: TGTGCCTGGAGGTCGAAGGGGAATAACTATGGCTACACCTTC; CDR3: CAWRSKGNNYGYTF
J: TRBJ1-1; size: -; V: TRBV7-9; D: TRBD1; DNA: TGTGCCAGCAGTTCATACCGGGACAGGGGGAACACTGAAGCTTTCTTT; CDR3: CASSSYRDRGNTEAFF
J: TRBJ2-1; size: -; V: TRBV7-9; D: -; DNA: TGTGCCAGCAATCATCTTCGGCCGGAGGGGAATGAGCAGTTCTTC; CDR3: CASNHLRPEGNEQFF
J: TRBJ1-4; size: -; V: TRBV13; D: -; DNA: TGTGCCAGCAGCTCCCCTAGGGCGGGGGTAGGGGAAAAACTGTTTTTT; CDR3: CASSSPRAGVGEKLFF
J: TRBJ1-2; size: -; V: TRBV28; D: TRBD1; DNA: TGTGCCAGCAGTTTAGGACAGGGGGTCTATGGCTACACCTTC; CDR3: CASSLGQGVYGYTF
J: TRBJ1-6; size: few; V: TRBV6-5; D: TRBD1; DNA: TGTGCCAGCAGTTCGGGACAGCCCTCACCCCTCCACTTT; CDR3: CASSSGQPSPLHF
J: TRBJ2-3; size: -; V: TRBV30; D: TRBD1; DNA: TGTGCCTGGAACAGGGGGCGCACAGATACGCAGTATTTT; CDR3: CAWNRGRTDTQYF
J: TRBJ1-2; size: few; V: TRBV5-1; D: -; DNA: TGCGCCAGCCGTGTTAGAGGAGGTGGCTACACCTTC; CDR3: CASRVRGGGYTF
J: TRBJ2-3; size: few; V: TRBV9; D: -; DNA: TGTGCCAGCAGCCCGGGAGCGACAGGGATGTTCGATACGCAGTATTTT; CDR3: CASSPGATGMFDTQYF
J: TRBJ1-2; size: -; V: TRBV15; D: -; DNA: TGTGCCACCAGCAGCCCCGGGAACTATGGCTACACCTTC; CDR3: CATSSPGNYGYTF
J: TRBJ1-6; size: -; V: TRBV28; D: -; DNA: TGTGCCAGCAGCCGAGCGGGACTCGGGCCGCGGTCCTATAATTCACCCCTCCACTTT; CDR3: CASSRAGLGPRSYNSPLHF
J: TRBJ2-7; size: once; V: TRBV28; D: TRBD1; DNA: TGTGCCAGCAGCCCTACAGGGGAGAGCTCCTACGAGCAGTACTTC; CDR3: CASSPTGESSYEQYF
J: TRBJ1-5; size: -; V: TRBV6-1; D: -; DNA: TGTGCCAGCGAACAGCTTCCTGGGCCCCAGCATTTT; CDR3: CASEQLPGPQHF
J: TRBJ1-5; size: -; V: TRBV2; D: -; DNA: TGTGCCAGCAGGGAGGACAGTTATAGCAATCAGCCCCAGCATTTT; CDR3: CASREDSYSNQPQHF
J: TRBJ2-3; size: -; V: TRBV7-9; D: -; DNA: TGTGCCAGCAGCCCGGACATCCAACGGGATACGCAGTATTTT; CDR3: CASSPDIQRDTQYF
J: TRBJ1-1; size: -; V: TRBV7-9; D: TRBD1; DNA: TGTGCCAGCAGTCACCGACAGGGGTTGGGGTACACTGAAGCTTTCTTT; CDR3: CASSHRQGLGYTEAFF
J: TRBJ1-2; size: -; V: TRBV30; D: TRBD1; DNA: TGTGCCTGGAGTGTACTCGGACAGGGTAACGGCTACACCTTC; CDR3: CAWSVLGQGNGYTF
J: TRBJ1-2; size: -; V: TRBV30; D: TRBD1; DNA: TGTGCCTGGAGTGTATTGACAGGGTATGGCTACACCTTC; CDR3: CAWSVLTGYGYTF
J: TRBJ2-5; size: -; V: TRBV19; D: -; DNA: TGTGCCAGTCCCCGGGGGAGTATAGGGACCCAGTACTTC; CDR3: CASPRGSIGTQYF
J: TRBJ2-7; size: -; V: TRBV9; D: -; DNA: TGTGCCAGCAGGAGCTACGAGCAGTACTTC; CDR3: CASRSYEQYF
J: TRBJ2-7; size: -; V: TRBV5-1; D: -; DNA: TGCGCCAGCAGCTTGGACTTTAGGAGCGAGCAGTACTTC; CDR3: CASSLDFRSEQYF
J: TRBJ1-1; size: few; V: TRBV7-2; D: -; DNA: TGTGCCAGCAGCTTAACAGGGAACACTGAAGCTTTCTTT; CDR3: CASSLTGNTEAFF